A selection of T cell receptor beta chains follows, all from one sample in a study of T cells in Graves' hyperthyroidism and ophthalmopathy. TCRdb passed the multiplex PCR reads through MiXCR, listing each CDR3 protein once. The sample lists about 400,000 distinct CDR3 sequences, around 14% occurring once. Sample: blood. All receptors come from a woman aged 30 to 39 with Graves' hyperthyroidism. Both conserved end residues are part of each CDR3. A D gene is named only where the DNA matches it firmly. Clone size, where shown, is once, few, many, or a class for clones that have expanded.

v_gene	j_gene	d_gene	abundance	CDR3aa	CDR3nt
TRBV7-9	TRBJ1-6	NA	many	CASSQGWGSPLHF	TGTGCCAGCAGCCAGGGATGGGGATCACCCCTCCACTTT
TRBV5-1	TRBJ2-7	NA	many	CASSVGHMSSYEQYF	TGCGCCAGCAGCGTCGGACATATGAGCTCCTACGAGCAGTACTTC
TRBV7-9	TRBJ2-1	TRBD1	NA	CASSPRGTVSSYNEQFF	TGTGCCAGCAGCCCGAGGGGGACAGTGAGCTCCTACAATGAGCAGTTCTTC
TRBV28	TRBJ1-4	NA	few	CASSLEGGEREKLFF	TGTGCCAGCAGCTTGGAGGGGGGGGAGAGAGAAAAACTGTTTTTT
TRBV2	TRBJ2-7	NA	many	CASNRRGYEQYF	TGTGCCAGCAATCGGCGGGGCTACGAGCAGTACTTC
TRBV28	TRBJ2-3	NA	many	CASSFGVGSTDTQYF	TGTGCCAGCAGTTTCGGAGTTGGATCCACAGATACGCAGTATTTT
TRBV30	TRBJ2-5	NA	few	CAWEREMGSQETQYF	TGTGCCTGGGAACGGGAAATGGGGAGCCAAGAGACCCAGTACTTC
TRBV6-2/TRBV6-3	TRBJ2-5	TRBD1	few	CASNVITGVGYQETQYF	TGTGCCAGCAACGTTATCACAGGGGTCGGATACCAAGAGACCCAGTACTTC
TRBV7-9	TRBJ2-3	TRBD1	NA	CASSLVSGTGQDTQYF	TGTGCCAGCAGCTTAGTATCCGGGACAGGGCAAGATACGCAGTATTTT
TRBV12-3/TRBV12-4	TRBJ2-1	TRBD2	once	CASSKTSGRGWAYNEQFF	TGTGCCAGCAGTAAGACTAGCGGGAGGGGGTGGGCCTACAATGAGCAGTTCTTC
TRBV19	TRBJ2-1	TRBD2	NA	CASSKGTSGSSYNEQFF	TGTGCCAGTAGTAAAGGGACTAGCGGGAGCTCCTACAATGAGCAGTTCTTC
TRBV28	TRBJ1-3	NA	many	CATNVPGNTIYF	TGTGCCACCAACGTCCCTGGAAACACCATATATTTT
TRBV29-1	TRBJ1-5	NA	many	CSVIGGLNQPQHF	TGCAGCGTAATAGGGGGGCTAAATCAGCCCCAGCATTTT
TRBV27	TRBJ2-3	TRBD2	few	CASSFGGESTDTQYF	TGTGCCAGCAGTTTTGGGGGGGAAAGCACAGATACGCAGTATTTT
TRBV28	TRBJ1-3	NA	NA	CASSPGLFSGNTIYF	TGTGCCAGCAGCCCGGGACTGTTCTCTGGAAACACCATATATTTT
TRBV12-3/TRBV12-4	TRBJ1-2	NA	few	CASSRGGYTF	TGTGCCAGCAGCCGAGGGGGCTACACCTTC
TRBV7-9	TRBJ2-3	TRBD2	many	CASSILAGYSTDTQYF	TGTGCCAGCAGCATTTTAGCGGGCTATAGCACAGATACGCAGTATTTT
TRBV7-2	TRBJ2-7	TRBD2	many	CASSLGGGLGEYEQYF	TGTGCCAGCAGCTTAGGGGGGGGATTGGGGGAATACGAGCAGTACTTC
TRBV27	TRBJ2-4	NA	many	CASSFGGNAKNIQYF	TGTGCCAGCAGTTTTGGGGGCAATGCCAAAAACATTCAGTACTTC
TRBV19	TRBJ1-5	NA	many	CASRRGQNSNQPQHF	TGTGCCAGTAGAAGAGGACAGAATAGCAATCAGCCCCAGCATTTT
TRBV20-1	TRBJ2-7	TRBD2	many	CSAGGGRAYEQYF	TGCAGTGCCGGGGGCGGGAGGGCCTACGAGCAGTACTTC
TRBV7-9	TRBJ2-7	NA	many	CASSVGTEQYF	TGTGCCAGCAGCGTAGGGACAGAGCAGTACTTC
TRBV5-1	TRBJ1-5	NA	few	CASSLGPSGGNQPQHF	TGCGCCAGCAGCTTGGGGCCCAGTGGTGGCAATCAGCCCCAGCATTTT
TRBV13	TRBJ2-7	NA	NA	CASSLRRGSSGTGGDEQYF	TGTGCCAGCAGCTTAAGACGGGGGTCCTCGGGGACTGGCGGAGACGAGCAGTACTTC
TRBV19	TRBJ2-7	NA	NA	CASSIFGGGAPRDYEQYF	TGTGCCAGTAGTATATTTGGTGGGGGCGCTCCTAGGGACTACGAGCAGTACTTC
TRBV28	TRBJ2-7	NA	many	CASSPPPLSEQYF	TGTGCCAGCAGTCCGCCCCCATTATCCGAGCAGTACTTC
TRBV2	TRBJ2-1	TRBD1	many	CASNLRQGVNNEQFF	TGTGCCAGCAACCTTAGACAGGGGGTCAACAATGAGCAGTTCTTC
TRBV20-1	TRBJ1-1	TRBD1	few	CSARASKQGTNTEAFF	TGCAGTGCTAGAGCCTCCAAACAGGGGACGAACACTGAAGCTTTCTTT
TRBV2	TRBJ2-3	TRBD1	many	CASTNGTGIDTQYF	TGTGCCAGCACCAATGGGACAGGAATAGATACGCAGTATTTT
TRBV24-1	TRBJ2-7	NA	many	CATGAGSSYEQYF	TGTGCCACCGGGGCAGGTTCGTCCTACGAGCAGTACTTC
TRBV2	TRBJ2-1	NA	many	CASREETYNEQFF	TGTGCCAGCAGGGAGGAGACCTACAATGAGCAGTTCTTC
TRBV5-6	TRBJ1-3	NA	NA	CASSTVSGNTIYF	TGTGCCAGCAGTACGGTCTCTGGAAACACCATATATTTT
TRBV12-3/TRBV12-4	TRBJ2-3	TRBD2	few	CASSLASGSTTDTQYF	TGTGCCAGCAGTTTAGCTAGCGGGAGTACAACAGATACGCAGTATTTT
TRBV12-3/TRBV12-4	TRBJ1-6	NA	many	CASSLSYRDSPLHF	TGTGCCAGCAGTTTATCTTACAGGGATTCACCCCTCCACTTT
TRBV12-3/TRBV12-4	TRBJ2-5	NA	many	CASSPSTEETQYF	TGTGCCAGCAGCCCGTCGACAGAAGAGACCCAGTACTTC
TRBV11-2	TRBJ2-2	NA	many	CASSLFLAVGTGELFF	TGTGCCAGCAGCTTATTTTTAGCCGTGGGGACCGGGGAGCTGTTTTTT
TRBV7-9	TRBJ1-2	NA	NA	CASSLGLQVVVYGYTF	TGTGCCAGCAGCTTAGGGTTACAGGTCGTCGTCTATGGCTACACCTTC
TRBV2	TRBJ2-5	TRBD1	NA	CASSEGDRQETQYF	TGTGCCAGCAGTGAAGGGGACAGACAAGAGACCCAGTACTTC
TRBV16	TRBJ1-2	TRBD1	NA	CASSHLQGANSGYTF	TGTGCCAGCAGCCACTTACAGGGGGCTAACTCAGGCTACACCTTC
TRBV6-2/TRBV6-3	TRBJ2-1	TRBD2	few	CATGLAGGRGYNEQFF	TGTGCCACAGGACTAGCGGGAGGTCGGGGATACAATGAGCAGTTCTTC
TRBV3-1	TRBJ2-1	NA	many	CASSPGYAEAYNEQFF	TGTGCCAGCAGTCCGGGTTACGCGGAAGCCTACAATGAGCAGTTCTTC
TRBV28	TRBJ1-5	NA	many	CASSYYIPDQPQHF	TGTGCCAGCAGTTATTATATTCCGGATCAGCCCCAGCATTTT
TRBV18	TRBJ1-5	NA	many	CASSPGRESNQPQHF	TGTGCCAGCTCGCCGGGACGGGAGAGCAATCAGCCCCAGCATTTT
TRBV20-1	TRBJ2-1	NA	NA	CSAAENLDEQFF	TGCAGTGCGGCGGAGAATTTGGATGAGCAGTTCTTC
TRBV3-1	TRBJ2-1	NA	few	CASSHSVRNEQFF	TGTGCCAGCAGCCACTCAGTTCGCAATGAGCAGTTCTTC
TRBV30	TRBJ1-4	NA	many	CAWNSAKSHEKLFF	TGTGCCTGGAATTCGGCTAAATCACATGAAAAACTGTTTTTT